A single T cell receptor beta chain is shown here with its context. This clonotype came up many times. No cognate antigen has been identified for it. No base quality information exists; no much larger clone differs at one position. This sample was included in a study of T cells in Graves' hyperthyroidism and ophthalmopathy (dated by TCRdb to the late 2010s). General notes on the study: Peripheral blood was sampled at the time of initial diagnosis, prior to any treatment. A discovery cohort of roughly 100 patients, 43 with Graves' ophthalmopathy and 55 to 60 with stable Graves' hyperthyroidism, was used to find distinguishing TCR V-J signatures. In more than five Graves' hyperthyroidism patients, the study also compared T-cell repertoires from thyroid tissue with T-cell repertoires from blood. After blood sampling, hyperthyroidism patients were treated with methimazole at a starting dose of 30 mg daily, and ophthalmopathy patients were treated with high-dose intravenous methylprednisolone. According to the paper, TCR Vbeta CDR3 sequencing was carried out on 135 peripheral blood samples, which came from 40 to 45 ophthalmopathy, approximately 78 hyperthyroidism and some 17 progressor patients. For training and testing, the 100 or so patients in the discovery cohort were randomly divided in a 7:3 ratio. Prospective prediction of ophthalmopathy was tested in an independent validation cohort consisting of fewer than 20 hyperthyroidism patients and approximately 16 patients who later progressed to ophthalmopathy.

The TCR beta CDR3 regions were amplified from the RNA transcripts. The TCR CDR3 was subjected to a first round of RT-PCR using the HTBI primer set and the Qiagen OneStep RT-PCR kit. A second multiplex PCR round built the libraries, followed by size selection and purification. Paired-end sequencing of the libraries was performed with 100 bp reads on an Illumina HiSeq2000. From the authors' description of their analysis: SOAPnuke was used to process the raw data, throwing out any read that contained adapters or uncalled bases, had a mean Phred below 15, or lacked an exact constant-primer or identifier match. COPE v1.2.5 was used to merge the high-quality paired reads, and each unique nucleotide sequence was defined as a clonotype. MiTCR v1.1 was used to align clonotypes to the IMGT TRBV, TRBD and TRBJ reference segments. The analysis included only V-J combinations with a frequency above 0.0001, which together covered more than 99% of the repertoires. The TCS score was defined as the ratio of F50 (clonal expansion) to E x V (chaos), calculated using BLOSUM62-based TCRdist between CDR3 peptides within each V-J. Welch's t-statistics and random forest reduced some 510 V-J features to 10 to 15, which were used in a naive Bayes classifier (R e1071). Starting from the raw public reads, TCRdb applied fastp trimming at Q25, assembled clones with MiXCR and retained in-frame beta chains. Rows with a matching CDR3 protein are joined into one entry that keeps the most common DNA and genes. TCRdb, not the authors, supplied the V and J calls. The sample table contains a few hundred thousand distinct CDR3 sequences; only one count was recorded for approximately 15% of them. The ten largest make up around 3.3% of the sample.

From cysteine to phenylalanine, the CDR3 is 17 amino acids long. CDR3 DNA is the only sequence kept; it has 51 bases, read in frame from the first base. According to the germline V gene, CDR1 reads SGHRS and CDR2 reads YFSETQ. The trim is 0 bases for V and 2 bases for J, with a gap of 18 bases between the germline ends. Ophthalmopathy patients had moderately to severely active disease, Clinical Activity Score of at least 3, NOSPECS grade of at least 4, and duration under 3 months. The study excluded patients with uncontrolled infections, other autoimmune diseases, pregnancy or lactation. Diagnoses relied on clinical symptoms, serum thyroxine and TRAb, thyroid ultrasound and orbital computed tomography. PBMCs were isolated from approximately 10 ml of fresh peripheral blood by Ficoll-Paque density gradient centrifugation. Total RNA was extracted using Trizol reagent, and RNA quality was assessed on an Agilent 2100 Bioanalyzer.

Overall study outcomes, separate from this receptor: Sample size was not statistically predetermined, and blinding of investigators to group allocation was not performed. In validation, the model predicted progression to ophthalmopathy a median of roughly 6.5 months before onset, with 70% to 71% sensitivity and roughly 72% specificity. Most expanded thyroid clonotypes (frequency above 0.001) were also detected in blood, a finding suggesting that blood repertoires may reflect thyroid immune responses. A 13 V-J signature model separated ophthalmopathy from stable hyperthyroidism, with over 85% sensitivity and about 81% specificity in cross-validation and 80%/75% in testing.

Material for sequencing was blood. The chain employs TRBV5-1 and TRBJ2-7; no D segment can be confidently identified. The sequence was collected from a woman aged 40 to 50 with Graves' ophthalmopathy. The nucleotide sequence is given as TGCGCCAGCAGCTTGGGGGCCGAACTGATTGGTCCCTACGAGCAGTACTTC. The resulting protein is CASSLGAELIGPYEQYF.